This T cell receptor beta chain was documented in a study of post-analysis software for immune sequencing data. Unique molecular identifiers featured in each of the TCR beta cDNA libraries. Out of roughly 0.85 to 10 million T cells, about 520,000 cDNA molecules were generated. TCRdb reprocessed the PCR reads via MiXCR and lists one record per CDR3 protein. The repertoire holds about 460,000 distinct CDR3 sequences, with under 55% as singletons. A remark on this clonotype: Germline and junction disagree at one end, which may indicate a read error.

The sample consisted of blood. This clonotype was sampled from a girl aged 5 to 17 with multiple sclerosis.

The CDR3 sequence is CASSPIIGQGINEQDF. CDR3 bases: TGTGCCAGCTCACCAATCATAGGGCAGGGAATTAACGAGCAGGACTTC. The chain is built from TRBV18 and TRBJ2-7; D may be TRBD1 (5 bases). The CDR3 length is 16 residues. Germline assignment: CDR1 KGHSH and CDR2 LQKENI.